This T cell receptor beta chain was documented in a study of cytomegalovirus exposure and HLA in healthy donors. PCR was performed using 60 Vbeta and 13 Jbeta primers. The data were produced by immunoSEQ multiplex PCR, yet TCRdb's version contains in-frame clones alone and is incomplete. The table records around 140,000 clones, about 9.1% of them present only once. This clone occurred a few times. No antigen is known for it. Regarding the study as a whole: TCR beta sequences reportedly predicted most subjects' HLA-A and HLA-B alleles accurately. Fewer N-insertions than the roughly 670-donor mean were reportedly shown by an Asian-associated ancestry cluster in a later analysis. A later analysis associated 15,000 to 20,000 TCR beta sequences with HLA alleles at a 0.05 false discovery rate. Many donors shared some public TCRs, even though most TCR sequences were rare.

Germline CDR1 is SEHNR and CDR2 is FQNEAQ (reference sequence). Unmatched junction bases numbered 1, after V lost 0 bases and J lost 8 bases. CDR3 length: 15 residues. The source is a woman in her 40s in good health and CMV-seropositive. Sequences were obtained from PBMCs. The rearrangement uses TRBV7-9 and TRBJ2-1, with 13 bases identical to TRBD2. The CDR3 protein is CASSLAGLAGHEQFF. The CDR3 DNA sequence: TGTGCCAGCAGCTTAGCGGGACTAGCGGGGCATGAGCAGTTCTTC.